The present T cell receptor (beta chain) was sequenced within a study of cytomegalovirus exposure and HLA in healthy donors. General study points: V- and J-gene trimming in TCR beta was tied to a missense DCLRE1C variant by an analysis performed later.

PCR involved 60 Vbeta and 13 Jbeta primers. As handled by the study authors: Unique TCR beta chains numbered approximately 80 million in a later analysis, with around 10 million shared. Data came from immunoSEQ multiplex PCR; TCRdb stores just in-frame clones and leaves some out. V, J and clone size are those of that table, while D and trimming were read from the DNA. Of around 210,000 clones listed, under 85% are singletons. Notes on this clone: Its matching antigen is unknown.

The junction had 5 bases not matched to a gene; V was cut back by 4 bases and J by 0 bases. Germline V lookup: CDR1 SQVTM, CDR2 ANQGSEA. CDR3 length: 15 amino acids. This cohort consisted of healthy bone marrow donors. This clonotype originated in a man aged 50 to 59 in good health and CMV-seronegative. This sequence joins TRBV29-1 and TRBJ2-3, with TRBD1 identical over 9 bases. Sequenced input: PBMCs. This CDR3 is CSVVTQGASTDTQYF. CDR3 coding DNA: TGCAGCGTTGTGACACAGGGGGCTAGCACAGATACGCAGTATTTT.